This TCR beta chain was identified in a study of blood T cells in healthy people across ages. Study-level information: Using template switching, researchers captured about one barcoded beta molecule for each two T cells. Whole-study results and caveats: In long-lived donors, naive CD4+ cell counts and diversity exceeded those of aged donors.

The use of a sample-barcoded 5' primer and a J-beta primer mix characterized a second PCR of about 6 to 12 cycles. Each TCR beta cDNA got a 12-nucleotide random molecular identifier. TCRdb reanalysed the 5' RACE reads using MiXCR and keeps one entry per CDR3 protein. This sample has some 1.5 million distinct CDR3 sequences; roughly 30% occur once, and the top ten carry roughly 8%. Germline values: CDR1 SGHAT, CDR2 FQDESV (reference sequence). The V and J ends lost 0 bases and 3 bases, in that order; junction bases with no gene match: 1. The CDR3 length is 15 residues. A few counts support this clonotype. The antigen is undetermined.

This sequence originates from a woman in her twenties or thirties in good health. Material: blood. The rearrangement links TRBV11-1 to TRBJ2-7; 11 bases match TRBD1. In DNA form, the CDR3 reads TGTGCCAGCAGCTTAGCGGGACAGGGGGACTACGAGCAGTACTTC. This sequence encodes CASSLAGQGDYEQYF.